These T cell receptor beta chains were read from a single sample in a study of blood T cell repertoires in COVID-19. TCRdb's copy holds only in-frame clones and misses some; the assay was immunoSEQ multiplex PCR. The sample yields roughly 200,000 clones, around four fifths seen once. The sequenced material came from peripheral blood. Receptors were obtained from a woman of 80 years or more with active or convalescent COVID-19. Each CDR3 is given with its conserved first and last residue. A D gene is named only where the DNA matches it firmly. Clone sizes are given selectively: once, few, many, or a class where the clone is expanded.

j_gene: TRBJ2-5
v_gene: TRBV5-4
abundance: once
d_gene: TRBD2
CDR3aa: CASTLGGSGGLETQYF
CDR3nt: TGTGCCAGCACCCTGGGGGGTAGCGGGGGGTTGGAGACCCAGTACTTC

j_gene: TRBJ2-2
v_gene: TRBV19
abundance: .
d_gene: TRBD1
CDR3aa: CASSISGTGTGELFF
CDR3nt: TGTGCCAGTAGTATATCCGGGACAGGTACCGGGGAGCTGTTTTTT

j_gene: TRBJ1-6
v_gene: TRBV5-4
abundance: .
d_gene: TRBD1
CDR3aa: CASSLARGQGNSPLHF
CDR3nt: TGTGCCAGCAGCTTGGCTCGGGGACAGGGGAATTCACCCCTCCACTTT

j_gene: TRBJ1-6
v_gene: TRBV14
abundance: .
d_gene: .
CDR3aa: CASRSQGNGSPLHF
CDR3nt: TGTGCCAGCAGATCACAGGGAAACGGTTCACCCCTCCACTTT

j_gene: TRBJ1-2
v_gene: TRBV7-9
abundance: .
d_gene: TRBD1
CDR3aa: CASSPLTGLAYGYTF
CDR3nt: TGTGCCAGCAGCCCACTGACAGGGTTAGCCTATGGCTACACCTTC

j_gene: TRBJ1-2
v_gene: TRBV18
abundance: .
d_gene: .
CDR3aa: CASSPMPLSSTYYGYTF
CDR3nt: TGTGCCAGCTCACCAATGCCCCTATCATCTACTTACTATGGCTACACCTTC

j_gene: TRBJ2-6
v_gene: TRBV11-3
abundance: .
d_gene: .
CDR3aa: CASSLGGAGANVLTF
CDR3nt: TGTGCCAGCAGCTTAGGGGGGGCTGGGGCCAACGTCCTGACTTTC

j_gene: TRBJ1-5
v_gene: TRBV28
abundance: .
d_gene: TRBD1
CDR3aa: CASRTDRQGDQPQHF
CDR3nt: TGTGCCAGCAGAACCGACAGACAGGGGGATCAGCCCCAGCATTTT

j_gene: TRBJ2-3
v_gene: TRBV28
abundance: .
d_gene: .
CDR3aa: CASSLYAGALTDTQYF
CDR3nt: TGTGCCAGCAGTTTATATGCGGGGGCCCTCACAGATACGCAGTATTTT

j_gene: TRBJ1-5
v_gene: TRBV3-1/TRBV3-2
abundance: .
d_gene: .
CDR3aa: CASSPGLGDWSNQPQHF
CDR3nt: TGTGCCAGCAGCCCGGGGTTGGGGGACTGGAGCAATCAGCCCCAGCATTTT

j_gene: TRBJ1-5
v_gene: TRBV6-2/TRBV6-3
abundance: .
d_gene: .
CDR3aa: CASSLGGRGNQPQHF
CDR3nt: TGTGCCAGCAGTTTAGGGGGTCGGGGCAATCAGCCCCAGCATTTT

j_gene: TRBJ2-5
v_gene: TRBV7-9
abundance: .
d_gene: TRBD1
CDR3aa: CASSLPGGQETQYF
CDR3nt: TGTGCCAGCAGCTTACCAGGGGGACAAGAGACCCAGTACTTC

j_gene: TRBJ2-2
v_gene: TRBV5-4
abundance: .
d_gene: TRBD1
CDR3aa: CASSLGELDRGGTGELFF
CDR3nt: TGTGCCAGCAGCTTGGGAGAACTGGACAGGGGCGGCACCGGGGAGCTGTTTTTT

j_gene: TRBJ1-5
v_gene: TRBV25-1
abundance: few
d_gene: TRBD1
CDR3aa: CASSRRGQGQPQHF
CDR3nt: TGTGCCAGCTCCCGACGGGGACAGGGGCAGCCCCAGCATTTT

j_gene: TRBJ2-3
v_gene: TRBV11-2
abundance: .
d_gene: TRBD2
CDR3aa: CASRSRLAEVTDTQYF
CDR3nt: TGTGCCAGCAGATCTAGACTAGCGGAGGTCACAGATACGCAGTATTTT

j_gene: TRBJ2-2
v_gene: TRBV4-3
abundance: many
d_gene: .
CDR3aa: CASSQDTVGTGELFF
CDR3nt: TGCGCCAGCAGCCAAGATACTGTTGGCACCGGGGAGCTGTTTTTT

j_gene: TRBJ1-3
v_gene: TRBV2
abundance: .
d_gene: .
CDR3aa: CASMADSGNTIYF
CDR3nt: TGTGCCAGCATGGCAGACTCTGGAAACACCATATATTTT

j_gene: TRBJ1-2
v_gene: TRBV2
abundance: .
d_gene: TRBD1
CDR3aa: CASRGRGDGYTF
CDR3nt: TGTGCCAGCAGGGGCAGGGGGGATGGCTACACCTTC

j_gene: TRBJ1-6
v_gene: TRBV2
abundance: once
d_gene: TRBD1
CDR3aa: CASSPYTGGSYSPLHF
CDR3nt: TGTGCCAGCAGTCCATATACAGGGGGCTCATATTCACCCCTCCACTTT

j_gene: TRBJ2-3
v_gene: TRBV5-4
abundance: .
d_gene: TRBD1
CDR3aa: CASSLEGTVIYTQYF
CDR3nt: TGTGCCAGCAGCTTGGAAGGGACAGTGATATATACGCAGTATTTT

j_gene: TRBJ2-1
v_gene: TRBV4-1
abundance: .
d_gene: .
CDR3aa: CASSQGPRRGNEQFF
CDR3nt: TGCGCCAGCAGCCAAGGACCTCGAAGGGGTAATGAGCAGTTCTTC

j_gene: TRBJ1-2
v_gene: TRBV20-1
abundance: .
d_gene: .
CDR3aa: CSAPLYGYTF
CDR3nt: TGCAGTGCACCACTCTATGGCTACACCTTC

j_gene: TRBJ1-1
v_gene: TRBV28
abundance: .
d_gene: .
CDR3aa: CASSLGTHTEAFF
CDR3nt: TGTGCCAGCAGTTTAGGGACACACACTGAAGCTTTCTTT

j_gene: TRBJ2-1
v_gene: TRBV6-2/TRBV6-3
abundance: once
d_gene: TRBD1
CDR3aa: CASSYSLKSGSGQGLDEQFF
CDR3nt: TGTGCCAGCAGTTACTCGCTGAAGAGTGGGTCCGGACAGGGCCTCGATGAGCAGTTCTTC

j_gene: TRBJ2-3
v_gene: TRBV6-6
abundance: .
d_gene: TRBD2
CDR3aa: CASSHGLAGGEDTQYF
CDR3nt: TGTGCCAGCAGCCACGGACTAGCGGGGGGAGAGGATACGCAGTATTTT

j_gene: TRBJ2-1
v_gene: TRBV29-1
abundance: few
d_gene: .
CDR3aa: CSVGQGRYNEQFF
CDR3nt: TGCAGCGTTGGCCAGGGCCGCTACAATGAGCAGTTCTTC

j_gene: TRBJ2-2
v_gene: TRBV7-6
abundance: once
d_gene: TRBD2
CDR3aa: CASSLGLAGSNTGELFF
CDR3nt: TGTGCCAGCAGCTTAGGACTAGCGGGATCGAACACCGGGGAGCTGTTTTTT

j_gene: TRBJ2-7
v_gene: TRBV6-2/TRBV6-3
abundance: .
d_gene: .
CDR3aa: CASSYSGGSYEQYF
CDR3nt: TGTGCCAGCAGTTACTCGGGGGGTTCCTACGAGCAGTACTTC

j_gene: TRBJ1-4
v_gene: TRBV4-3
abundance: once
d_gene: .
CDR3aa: CASGDNVNEKLFF
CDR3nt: TGCGCCAGCGGGGACAACGTTAATGAAAAACTGTTTTTT

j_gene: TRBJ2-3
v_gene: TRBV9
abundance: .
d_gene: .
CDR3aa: CASSPTGGLDTQYF
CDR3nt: TGTGCCAGCAGCCCGACAGGTGGGTTGGATACGCAGTATTTT

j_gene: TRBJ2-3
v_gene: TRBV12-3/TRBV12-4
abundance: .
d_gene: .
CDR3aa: CGSGLNTDTQYF
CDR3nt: TGTGGCTCGGGACTCAACACAGATACGCAGTATTTT

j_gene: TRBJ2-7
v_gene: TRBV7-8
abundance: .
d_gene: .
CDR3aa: CASSFRGGRGWSYAQYF
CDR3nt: TGTGCCAGCAGCTTTCGGGGTGGTCGGGGTTGGTCCTACGCGCAGTACTTC

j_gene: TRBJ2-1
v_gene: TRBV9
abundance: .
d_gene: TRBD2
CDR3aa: CASSVERERGGEQFF
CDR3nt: TGTGCCAGCAGCGTAGAGCGTGAGCGGGGGGGCGAGCAGTTCTTC

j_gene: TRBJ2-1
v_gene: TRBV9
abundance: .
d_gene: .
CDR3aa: CASSRGSSYNEQFF
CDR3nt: TGTGCCAGCAGCAGAGGTAGCTCCTACAATGAGCAGTTCTTC

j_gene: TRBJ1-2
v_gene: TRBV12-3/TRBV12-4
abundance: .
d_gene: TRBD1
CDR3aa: CASRLGGGYGYTF
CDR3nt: TGTGCCAGCAGGCTAGGGGGCGGCTATGGCTACACCTTC

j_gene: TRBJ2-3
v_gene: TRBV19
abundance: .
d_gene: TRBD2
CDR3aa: CASSFGLAGGSTDTQYF
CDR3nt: TGTGCCAGTAGTTTCGGACTAGCGGGGGGGAGCACAGATACGCAGTATTTT

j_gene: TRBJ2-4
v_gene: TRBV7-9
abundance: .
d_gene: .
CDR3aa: CASSSYFSRIQYF
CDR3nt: TGTGCCAGCAGCTCCTACTTCTCTAGGATTCAGTACTTC

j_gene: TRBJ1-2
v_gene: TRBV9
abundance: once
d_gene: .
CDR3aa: CASSPRSPGANYGYTF
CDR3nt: TGTGCCAGCAGCCCCCGTAGTCCGGGGGCTAACTATGGCTACACCTTC

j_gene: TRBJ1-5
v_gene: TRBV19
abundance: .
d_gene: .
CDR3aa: CASRDSWDQPQHF
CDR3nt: TGTGCCAGTAGAGACAGTTGGGATCAGCCCCAGCATTTT

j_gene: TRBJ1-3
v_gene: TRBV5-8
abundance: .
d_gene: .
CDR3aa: CASSRQTGSGNTIYF
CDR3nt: TGTGCCAGCAGCAGGCAGACAGGCTCTGGAAACACCATATATTTT

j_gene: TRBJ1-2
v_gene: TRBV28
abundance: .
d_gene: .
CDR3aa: CASSLTGNGYTF
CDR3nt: TGTGCCAGCAGTTTAACAGGGAATGGCTACACCTTC

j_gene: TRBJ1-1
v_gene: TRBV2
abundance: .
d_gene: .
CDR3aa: CASSEQTGRTEAFF
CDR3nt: TGTGCCAGCAGTGAACAGACAGGCCGCACTGAAGCTTTCTTT

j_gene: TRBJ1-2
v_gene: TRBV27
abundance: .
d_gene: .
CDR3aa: CASSLGSQNNYGYTF
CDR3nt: TGTGCCAGCAGTTTGGGCAGCCAAAATAACTATGGCTACACCTTC

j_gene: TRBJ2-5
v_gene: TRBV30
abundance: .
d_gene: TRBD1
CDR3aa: CAWSSGTGSGTQYF
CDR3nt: TGTGCCTGGAGCTCCGGGACAGGGTCGGGGACCCAGTACTTC

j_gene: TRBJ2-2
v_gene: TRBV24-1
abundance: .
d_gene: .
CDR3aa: CATSDWGRVDTGELFF
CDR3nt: TGTGCCACCAGTGATTGGGGCAGGGTCGACACCGGGGAGCTGTTTTTT

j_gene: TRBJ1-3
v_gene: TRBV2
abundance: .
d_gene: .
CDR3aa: CASSLLSRGSGNTIYF
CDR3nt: TGTGCCAGCAGCCTACTGAGCAGGGGCTCTGGAAACACCATATATTTT

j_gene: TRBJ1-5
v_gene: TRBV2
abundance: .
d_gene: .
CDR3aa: CASQAGGGSNQPQHF
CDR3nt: TGTGCCAGCCAAGCGGGAGGGGGAAGCAATCAGCCCCAGCATTTT

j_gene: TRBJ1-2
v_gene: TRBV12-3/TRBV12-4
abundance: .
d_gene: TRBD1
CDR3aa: CAIFGQGIYGYTF
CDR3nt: TGTGCCATATTCGGACAGGGGATCTATGGCTACACCTTC

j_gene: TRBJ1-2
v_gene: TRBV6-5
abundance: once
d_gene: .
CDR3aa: CATSRDGSFYGYTF
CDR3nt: TGTGCCACCTCCCGGGACGGGAGTTTCTATGGCTACACCTTC

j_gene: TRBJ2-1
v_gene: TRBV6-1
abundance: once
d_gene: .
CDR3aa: CASSSTGGTEQFF
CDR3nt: TGTGCCAGCAGCTCAACCGGCGGGACCGAGCAGTTCTTC

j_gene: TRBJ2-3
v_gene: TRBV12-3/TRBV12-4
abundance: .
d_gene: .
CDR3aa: CASSLFEADTQYF
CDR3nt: TGTGCCAGCAGTTTATTTGAGGCAGATACGCAGTATTTT

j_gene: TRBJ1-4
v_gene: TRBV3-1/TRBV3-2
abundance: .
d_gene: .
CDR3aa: CASSLSKRDKGEKLFF
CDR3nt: TGTGCCAGCAGCCTTTCAAAACGGGACAAGGGTGAAAAACTGTTTTTT

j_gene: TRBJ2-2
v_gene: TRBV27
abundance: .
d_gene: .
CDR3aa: CASSLKPSRAAGELFF
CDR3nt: TGTGCCAGCAGTTTGAAACCTTCCAGGGCGGCCGGGGAGCTGTTTTTT

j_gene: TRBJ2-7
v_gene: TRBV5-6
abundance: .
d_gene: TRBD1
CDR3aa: CASSSQGNPPWEQYF
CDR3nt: TGTGCCAGCAGCTCACAGGGGAATCCCCCTTGGGAGCAGTACTTC

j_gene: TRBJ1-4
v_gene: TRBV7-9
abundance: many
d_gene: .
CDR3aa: CASSFAGQGGNEKLFF
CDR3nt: TGTGCCAGCAGCTTTGCGGGGCAGGGCGGAAATGAAAAACTGTTTTTT

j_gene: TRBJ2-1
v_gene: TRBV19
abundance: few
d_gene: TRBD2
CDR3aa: CASSIRAGGGYNEQFF
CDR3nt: TGTGCCAGTAGTATACGTGCGGGCGGGGGCTACAATGAGCAGTTCTTC

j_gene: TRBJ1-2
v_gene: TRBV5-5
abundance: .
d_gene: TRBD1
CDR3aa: CASSATGDYGYTF
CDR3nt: TGTGCCAGCAGCGCGACAGGGGACTATGGCTACACCTTC

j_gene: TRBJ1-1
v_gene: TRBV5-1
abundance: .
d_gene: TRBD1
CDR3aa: CASSVPGGGGTEAFF
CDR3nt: TGCGCCAGCAGCGTCCCAGGGGGCGGGGGCACTGAAGCTTTCTTT

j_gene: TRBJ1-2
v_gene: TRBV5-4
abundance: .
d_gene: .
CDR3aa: CASSSIYRDVDNGYTF
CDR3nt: TGTGCCAGCAGCTCCATTTACAGGGATGTGGACAATGGCTACACCTTC